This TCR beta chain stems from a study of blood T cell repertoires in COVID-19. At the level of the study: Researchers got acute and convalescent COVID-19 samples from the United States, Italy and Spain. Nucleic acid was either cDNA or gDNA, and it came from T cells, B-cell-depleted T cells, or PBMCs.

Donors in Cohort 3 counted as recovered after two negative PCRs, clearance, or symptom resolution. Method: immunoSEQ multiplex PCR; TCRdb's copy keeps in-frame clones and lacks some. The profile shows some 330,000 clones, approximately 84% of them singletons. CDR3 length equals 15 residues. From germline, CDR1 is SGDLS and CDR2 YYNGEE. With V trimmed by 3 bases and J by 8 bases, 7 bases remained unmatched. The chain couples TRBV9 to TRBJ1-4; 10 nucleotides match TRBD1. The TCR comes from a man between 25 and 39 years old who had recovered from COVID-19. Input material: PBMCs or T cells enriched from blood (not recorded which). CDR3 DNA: TGTGCCAGCAGCGCAAGGGACAGGGGATACGAAAAACTGTTTTTT. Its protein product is CASSARDRGYEKLFF.